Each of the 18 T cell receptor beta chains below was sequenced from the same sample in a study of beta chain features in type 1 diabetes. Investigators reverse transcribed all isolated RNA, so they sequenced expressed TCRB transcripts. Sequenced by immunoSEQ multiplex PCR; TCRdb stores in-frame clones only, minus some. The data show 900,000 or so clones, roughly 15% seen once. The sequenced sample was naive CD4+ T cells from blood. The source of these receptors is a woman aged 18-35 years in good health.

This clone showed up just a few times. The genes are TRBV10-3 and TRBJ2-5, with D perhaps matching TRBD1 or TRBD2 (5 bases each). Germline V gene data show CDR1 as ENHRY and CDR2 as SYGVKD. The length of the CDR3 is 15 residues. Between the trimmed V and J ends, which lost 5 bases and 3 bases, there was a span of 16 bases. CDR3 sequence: CAISSTGTVKETQYF. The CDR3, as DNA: TGTGCCATCAGTTCAACCGGGACGGTTAAAGAGACCCAGTACTTC.

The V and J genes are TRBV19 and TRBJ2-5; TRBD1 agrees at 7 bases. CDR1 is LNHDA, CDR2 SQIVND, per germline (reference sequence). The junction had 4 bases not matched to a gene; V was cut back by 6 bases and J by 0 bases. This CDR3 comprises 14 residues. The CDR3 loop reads CASRDRAYQETQYF. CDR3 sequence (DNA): TGTGCCAGTAGAGACAGGGCGTACCAAGAGACCCAGTACTTC.

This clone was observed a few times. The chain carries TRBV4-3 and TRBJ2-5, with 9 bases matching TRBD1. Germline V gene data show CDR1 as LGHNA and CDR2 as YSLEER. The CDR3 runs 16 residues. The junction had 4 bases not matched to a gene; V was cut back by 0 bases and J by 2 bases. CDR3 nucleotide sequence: TGCGCCAGCAGCCAAGACGGGACAGGGACACAAGAGACCCAGTACTTC. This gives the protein CASSQDGTGTQETQYF.

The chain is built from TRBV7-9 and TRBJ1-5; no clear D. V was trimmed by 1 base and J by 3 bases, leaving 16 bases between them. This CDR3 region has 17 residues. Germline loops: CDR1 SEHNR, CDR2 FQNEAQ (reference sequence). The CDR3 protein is CASSLVGGGLTNQPQHF. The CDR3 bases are TGTGCCAGCAGCTTAGTCGGCGGCGGGCTAACCAATCAGCCCCAGCATTTT.

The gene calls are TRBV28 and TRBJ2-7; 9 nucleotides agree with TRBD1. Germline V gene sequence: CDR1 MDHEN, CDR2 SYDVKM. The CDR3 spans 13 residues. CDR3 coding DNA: TGTGTCACCGGGACAGGGCCAACCTACGAGCAGTACTTC. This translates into CVTGTGPTYEQYF.

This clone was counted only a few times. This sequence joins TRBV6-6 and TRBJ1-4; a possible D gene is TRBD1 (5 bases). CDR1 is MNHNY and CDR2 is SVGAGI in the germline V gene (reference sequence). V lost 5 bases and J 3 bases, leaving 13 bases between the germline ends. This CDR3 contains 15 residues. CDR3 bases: TGTGCCAGCAGTCCCTCGACAGCCCCTAATGAAAAACTGTTTTTT. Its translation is CASSPSTAPNEKLFF.

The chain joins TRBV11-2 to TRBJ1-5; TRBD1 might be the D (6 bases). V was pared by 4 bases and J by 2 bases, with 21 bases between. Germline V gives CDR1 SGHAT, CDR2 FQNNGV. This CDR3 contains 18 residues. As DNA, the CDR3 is TGTGCCAGCAGCTCCGATACCGGCAGGGGATGGGGCAATCAGCCCCAGCATTTT. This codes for CASSSDTGRGWGNQPQHF.

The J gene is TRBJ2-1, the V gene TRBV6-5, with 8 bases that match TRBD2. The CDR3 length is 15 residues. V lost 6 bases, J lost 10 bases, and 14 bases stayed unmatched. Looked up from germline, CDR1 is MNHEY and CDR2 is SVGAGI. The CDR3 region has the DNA TGTGCCAGCAGCCCTATCAGCGGGAGTTTTATCGAGCAGTTCTTC. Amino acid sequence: CASSPISGSFIEQFF.

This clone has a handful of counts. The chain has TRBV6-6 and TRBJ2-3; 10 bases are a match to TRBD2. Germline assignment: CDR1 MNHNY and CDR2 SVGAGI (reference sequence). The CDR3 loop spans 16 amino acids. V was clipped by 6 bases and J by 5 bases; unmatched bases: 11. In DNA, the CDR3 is TGTGCCAGCAGGGAAAGCGGGAGGGCACTGGTAGATACGCAGTATTTT. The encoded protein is CASRESGRALVDTQYF.

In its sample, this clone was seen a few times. CDR3 sequence: CASSYLDKNIQYF. The CDR3 DNA reads TGTGCCAGCAGTTACCTGGACAAGAACATTCAGTACTTC. V gene TRBV6-5 combines with J gene TRBJ2-4; tentatively, D is TRBD1 (5 bases). Trimming pared 2 bases from V and 7 bases from J, leaving 9 bases between. Germline CDR1 MNHEY, CDR2 SVGAGI. The CDR3 runs to 13 residues.

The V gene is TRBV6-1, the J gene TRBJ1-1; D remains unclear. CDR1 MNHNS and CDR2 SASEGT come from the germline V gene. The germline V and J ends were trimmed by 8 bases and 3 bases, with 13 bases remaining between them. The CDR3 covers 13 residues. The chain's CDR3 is CASFYSQYTEAFF. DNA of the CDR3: TGTGCCAGCTTCTACAGCCAATACACTGAAGCTTTCTTT.

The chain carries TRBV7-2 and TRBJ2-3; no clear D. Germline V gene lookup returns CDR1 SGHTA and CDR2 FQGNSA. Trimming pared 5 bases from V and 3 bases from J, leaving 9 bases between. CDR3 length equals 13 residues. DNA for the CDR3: TGTGCCAGCAGCACCCAGCCGACAGATACGCAGTATTTT. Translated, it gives CASSTQPTDTQYF.

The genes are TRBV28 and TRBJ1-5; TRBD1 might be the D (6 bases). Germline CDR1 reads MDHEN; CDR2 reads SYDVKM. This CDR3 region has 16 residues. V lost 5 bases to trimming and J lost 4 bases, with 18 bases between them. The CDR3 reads CASSRLVGAGNQPQHF. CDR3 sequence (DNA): TGTGCCAGCAGTAGGTTGGTGGGGGCTGGGAATCAGCCCCAGCATTTT.

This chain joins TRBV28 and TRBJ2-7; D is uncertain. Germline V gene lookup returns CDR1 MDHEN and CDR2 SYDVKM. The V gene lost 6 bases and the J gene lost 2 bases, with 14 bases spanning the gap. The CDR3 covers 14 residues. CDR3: CASSIPPLAYEQYF. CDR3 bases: TGTGCCAGCAGCATCCCCCCTCTCGCCTACGAGCAGTACTTC.

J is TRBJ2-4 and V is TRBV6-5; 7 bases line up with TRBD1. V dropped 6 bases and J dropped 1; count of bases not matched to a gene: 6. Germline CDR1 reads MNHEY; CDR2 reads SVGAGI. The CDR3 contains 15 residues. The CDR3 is CASSRTGRAKNIQYF. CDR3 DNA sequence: TGTGCCAGCAGCCGGACAGGCCGGGCCAAAAACATTCAGTACTTC.

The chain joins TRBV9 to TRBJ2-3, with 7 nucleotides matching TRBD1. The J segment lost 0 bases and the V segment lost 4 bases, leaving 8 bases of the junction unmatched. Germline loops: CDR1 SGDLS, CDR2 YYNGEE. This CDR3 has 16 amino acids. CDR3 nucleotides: TGTGCCAGCAGCCCCGGGACAGACACTAGCACAGATACGCAGTATTTT. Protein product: CASSPGTDTSTDTQYF.

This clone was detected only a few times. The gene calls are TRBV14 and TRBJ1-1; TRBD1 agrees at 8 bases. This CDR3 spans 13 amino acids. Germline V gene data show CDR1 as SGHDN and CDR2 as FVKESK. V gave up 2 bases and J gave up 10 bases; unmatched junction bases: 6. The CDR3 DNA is TGTGCCAGCAGCCAACTCTTACAGGGGGGAGCTTTCTTT. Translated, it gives CASSQLLQGGAFF.

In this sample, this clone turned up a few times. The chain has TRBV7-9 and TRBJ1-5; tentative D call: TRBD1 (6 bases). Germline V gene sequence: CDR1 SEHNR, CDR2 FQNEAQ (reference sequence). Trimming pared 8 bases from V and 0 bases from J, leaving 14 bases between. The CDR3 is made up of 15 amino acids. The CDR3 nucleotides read TGTGCCAGCGGGGCAGGGGATAATAGCAATCAGCCCCAGCATTTT. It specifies CASGAGDNSNQPQHF.